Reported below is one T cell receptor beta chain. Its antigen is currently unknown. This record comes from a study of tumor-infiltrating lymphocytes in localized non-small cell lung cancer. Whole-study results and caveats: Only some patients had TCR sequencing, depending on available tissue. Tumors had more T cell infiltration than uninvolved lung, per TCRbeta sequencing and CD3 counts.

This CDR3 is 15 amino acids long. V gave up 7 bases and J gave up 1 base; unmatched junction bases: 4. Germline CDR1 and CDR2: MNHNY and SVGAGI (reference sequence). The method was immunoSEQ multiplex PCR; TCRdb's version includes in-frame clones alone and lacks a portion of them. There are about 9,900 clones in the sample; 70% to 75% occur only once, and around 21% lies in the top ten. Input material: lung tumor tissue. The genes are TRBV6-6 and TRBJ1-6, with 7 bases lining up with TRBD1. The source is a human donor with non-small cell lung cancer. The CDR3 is CASIGQASYNSPLHF. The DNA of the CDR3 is TGTGCCAGCATAGGACAGGCTTCCTATAATTCACCCCTCCACTTT.